The entry below describes one T cell receptor beta chain. Random hexamers were used to reverse transcribe about 0.5 to 1 ug of RNA. Via MiXCR, TCRdb re-called the immunoSEQ multiplex PCR reads, giving one row per CDR3 protein. The repertoire has approximately 120,000 distinct CDR3 sequences, just over 90% of them found once; the top ten carry roughly 0.32%. This entry belongs to a study of CD8 T cells in Susac syndrome. The sequenced sample consisted of CD8+ T cells from PBMCs. This sequence was found in a human donor with multiple sclerosis.

The CDR3: CASEPSATNEKLFF. The CDR3 nucleotides are TGTGCCAGCGAACCTTCAGCAACTAATGAAAAACTGTTTTTT. The V and J genes are TRBV2 and TRBJ1-4, with D hard to call. Trimming took off 8 bases at V and 0 bases at J, with 10 bases between the two ends. This CDR3 has 14 amino acids. In germline, CDR1 is SNHLY, CDR2 FYNNEI.